This entry features one T cell receptor (beta chain) sequence. Its specificity is not known. 60 Vbeta and 13 Jbeta primers were used in PCR. TCRdb's copy holds only in-frame clones and misses some; the assay was immunoSEQ multiplex PCR. The profile shows over 150,000 clones, about 70% of them singletons. The record originates from a study of cytomegalovirus exposure and HLA in healthy donors. Study conclusions and caveats: TCR beta chains associated with HLA were, in a later analysis, more clonally expanded than equally common others.

The V gene end was trimmed by 1 base and the J gene end by 8 bases; junction bases not matched to a gene: 7. The CDR3 length is 15 residues. Germline CDR1 reads KGHSH; CDR2 reads LQKENI. The chain uses TRBV18 and TRBJ2-2; 7 nucleotides line up with TRBD1. This TCR came from a man aged 18 to 35 in good health and CMV-seronegative. The sample comprised PBMCs. The DNA for the CDR3 is TGTGCCAGCTCACCACAGACAGGGCACGGAGGGGAGCTGTTTTTT. Translating gives CASSPQTGHGGELFF.